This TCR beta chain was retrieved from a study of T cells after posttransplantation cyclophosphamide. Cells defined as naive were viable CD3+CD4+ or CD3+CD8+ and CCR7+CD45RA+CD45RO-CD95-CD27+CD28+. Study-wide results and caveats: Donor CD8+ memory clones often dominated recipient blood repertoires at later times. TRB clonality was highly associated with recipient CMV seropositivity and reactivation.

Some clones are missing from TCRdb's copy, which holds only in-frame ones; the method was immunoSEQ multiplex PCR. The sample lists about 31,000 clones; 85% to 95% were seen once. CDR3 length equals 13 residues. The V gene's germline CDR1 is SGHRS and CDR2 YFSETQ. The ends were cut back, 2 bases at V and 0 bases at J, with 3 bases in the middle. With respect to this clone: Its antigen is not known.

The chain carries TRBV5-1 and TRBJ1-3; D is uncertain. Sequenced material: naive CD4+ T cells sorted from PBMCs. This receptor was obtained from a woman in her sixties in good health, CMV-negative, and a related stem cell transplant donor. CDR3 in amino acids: CASSFSSGNTIYF. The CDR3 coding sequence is TGCGCCAGCAGCTTTAGCTCTGGAAACACCATATATTTT.